The clone carrying this T cell receptor (beta chain) was observed a few times. The antigen is unknown. This entry is derived from a study of CD8 T cells in ankylosing spondylitis. Regarding the study as a whole: Within ankylosing spondylitis blood, a TCR beta motif made up of roughly eight highly homologous variants appeared to be characteristic.

TCRdb used MiXCR to reprocess the 5' RACE reads, holding one entry per CDR3 protein. The table includes about 440,000 distinct CDR3 sequences, 15% to 20% detected once. The V end lost 7 bases, the J end lost 4 bases, and 18 bases lay between the germline ends. Germline values: CDR1 MDHEN, CDR2 SYDVKM. The CDR3 is 15 residues long. Sequencing was carried out using blood, either unsorted or a sorted T cell fraction (not recorded which). The genes are TRBV28 and TRBJ2-3; a possible D gene is TRBD2 (6 bases). This clonotype was obtained from a male donor with ankylosing spondylitis. CDR3 region: CASISPGGFSDTQYF. The CDR3 bases are TGTGCCAGCATTTCCCCCGGAGGGTTCTCAGATACGCAGTATTTT.